Detailed here is one T cell receptor (beta chain). Its antigen is not known. TCRdb used MiXCR to reprocess the 5' RACE reads, holding one entry per CDR3 protein. The sample has roughly 1,500,000 distinct CDR3 sequences, more than 30% seen once. Healthy Caucasians alone served as donors. The sample originates from a study of identical twins. This CDR3 contains 15 residues. From germline, CDR1 is DFQATT and CDR2 SNEGSKA (reference sequence). V dropped 0 bases and J dropped 2; count of bases not matched to a gene: 1. Study-wide results and limits: Abundant cord blood beta clonotypes carried fewer insertions; memory repertoires showed none. There is a chance that invariant MAIT and iNKT cells partially muddied zero-insertion analyses. It was cross-sectional statistical analysis, not following the same donors, that the conclusions relied on.

The sample comprised cord blood. The sequence derives from a newborn girl in good health. The V call is TRBV20-1, the J call TRBJ2-2; TRBD2 agrees at 9 bases. Here the CDR3 DNA reads TGCAGTGCTAGAGAGACTAGCGGAAACACCGGGGAGCTGTTTTTT. It encodes CSARETSGNTGELFF.